These 31 T cell receptor beta chains were all obtained from the same sample, sequenced in a study of T cell repertoires in cytomegalovirus infection. TCRdb called the reads again in MiXCR, with one record for every CDR3 protein. There are fewer than 550,000 distinct CDR3 sequences in the sample; more than 15% occur only once, and 20% to 30% lies in the top ten. Sequencing used CD8+ T cells from PBMCs. The source is a human donor in good health (CMV status not recorded). Some clones in this sample may be carry-over from other donors' samples.

V and J are TRBV30 and TRBJ2-1; D is ambiguous. The CDR3 sequence is 14 residues long. V lost 0 bases and J lost 2, with 8 bases in between. The V gene's germline CDR1 is GTSNPN and CDR2 SVGIG (reference sequence). The CDR3 is CAWSVPLAYNEQFF. As DNA, the CDR3 is TGTGCCTGGAGTGTACCCCTAGCCTACAATGAGCAGTTCTTC. The variable domain in full, with the rest retrieved from reference TRBV30 and TRBJ2-1, is SQTIHQWPATLVQPVGSPLSLECTVEGTSNPNLYWYRQAAGRGLQLLFYSVGIGQISSEVPQNLSASRPQDRQFILSSKKLLLSDSGFYLCAWSVPLAYNEQFFGPGTRLTVL.

This clonotype was detected ten times or more. The gene calls are TRBV28 and TRBJ2-5, with 8 bases lining up with TRBD1. The V gene end was trimmed by 6 bases and the J gene end by 5 bases; junction bases not matched to a gene: 8. The CDR3 contains 14 residues. Germline CDR1 MDHEN, CDR2 SYDVKM. The CDR3 DNA sequence: TGTGCCAGCAGGGATCAGGGGGCGGTGGAGACCCAGTACTTC. Encoded protein: CASRDQGAVETQYF.

This clonotype was counted ten times or more. This rearrangement joins TRBV7-2 to TRBJ1-2; TRBD1 matches 7 bases. Germline CDR1 SGHTA, CDR2 FQGNSA. The CDR3 loop spans 16 amino acids. V dropped 5 bases and J dropped 3; count of bases not matched to a gene: 12. This CDR3 reads CASSPGGGRADYGYTF. The CDR3 nucleotides are TGTGCCAGCAGCCCCGGAGGGGGCAGGGCTGACTATGGCTACACCTTC.

The gene calls are TRBV6-2 or TRBV6-3 and TRBJ2-2, with D perhaps matching TRBD2 (7 bases). Trimming took off 7 bases at V and 4 bases at J, with 10 bases between the two ends. Germline CDR1 MNHEY, CDR2 SVGEGT. This CDR3 comprises 13 residues. Here the CDR3 reads CASKRGGTGELFF. In DNA, the CDR3 is TGTGCCAGCAAGAGGGGGGGCACCGGGGAGCTGTTTTTT.

V usage is TRBV5-1 and J usage is TRBJ2-1; 7 positions match TRBD1. This CDR3 comprises 16 residues. Germline loops: CDR1 SGHRS, CDR2 YFSETQ. V shed 4 bases, J shed 2 bases, and the junction held 9 bases outside the gene matches. The CDR3 DNA follows: TGCGCCAGCAGCCCGAGACAGGGCCTAGCCTACAATGAGCAGTTCTTC. It translates to CASSPRQGLAYNEQFF.

This clonotype has more than one count but fewer than ten. J is TRBJ2-7 and V is TRBV13; D may be TRBD2 (6 bases). This CDR3 contains 15 residues. In germline, CDR1 is PRHDT, CDR2 FYEKMQ (reference sequence). V was cut by 5 bases and J by 1 base, with 15 bases left in between. DNA of the CDR3: TGTGCCAGCAGCCCCCGAGGCGGGGCGTCCTACGAGCAGTACTTC. Translating gives CASSPRGGASYEQYF.

This sequence joins TRBV7-9 and TRBJ2-7, with D perhaps matching TRBD2 (6 bases). Trimming removed 1 base from V and 0 bases from J, with 16 bases in between. Germline CDR1 is SEHNR and CDR2 is FQNEAQ (reference sequence). The CDR3 contains 17 residues. CDR3 region: CASSLVPAGRSSYEQYF. Written as DNA, the CDR3 is TGTGCCAGCAGCTTAGTCCCGGCGGGAAGGAGCTCCTACGAGCAGTACTTC.

This clonotype was counted ten times or more. The chain carries TRBV7-9 and TRBJ1-1; the D is unclear. The CDR3 length is 14 residues. Germline V gene data show CDR1 as SEHNR and CDR2 as FQNEAQ (reference sequence). V dropped 0 bases and J dropped 2 bases, with 7 bases sitting between them. The CDR3 coding sequence is TGTGCCAGCAGCTTAGCCCCGACAAACACTGAAGCTTTCTTT. As protein: CASSLAPTNTEAFF.

In this sample, this clonotype turned up a few times. This chain's CDR3 is CASSLDQSSGNTIYF. CDR3 in DNA: TGCGCCAGCAGCCTCGATCAGAGCTCTGGAAACACCATATATTTT. The chain links TRBV4-1 to TRBJ1-3, with D uncertain. The V gene's germline CDR1 is MGHRA and CDR2 YSYEKL. The CDR3 extends over 15 amino acids. Trimming took 4 bases from V and 0 from J, leaving 10 bases between them.

This clonotype was counted ten times or more. The chain is built from TRBV7-9 and TRBJ2-2, with 11 nucleotides matching TRBD2. Trimming took 6 bases from V and 5 from J; bases not matched to a gene: 5. The length of the CDR3 is 15 residues. Per germline, CDR1 SEHNR and CDR2 FQNEAQ (reference sequence). CDR3 residues: CASSTPSGGTGELFF. The CDR3 bases are TGTGCCAGCAGTACCCCTAGCGGGGGGACCGGGGAGCTGTTTTTT.

This rearrangement joins TRBV4-2 to TRBJ1-1; D ambiguous. The CDR3 is 13 amino acids. Between the trimmed V and J ends, which lost 0 bases and 10 bases, there was a span of 12 bases. Germline loops: CDR1 LGHNA, CDR2 YNFKEQ. The chain's CDR3 is CASSQDTVKPAFF. CDR3 in DNA: TGTGCCAGCAGCCAAGATACCGTCAAACCAGCTTTCTTT.

With respect to this clonotype: This clone may be a read error of a much larger clone one base away. The chain couples TRBV6-2 or TRBV6-3 to TRBJ2-3; possible D gene TRBD2, 5 bases. The length of the CDR3 is 11 residues. Per the germline V gene, CDR1 is MNHEY and CDR2 is SVGEGT. DNA of the CDR3: TGTGCCAGCATGGAGGCAGATATGCAGTATTTT. As protein: CASMEADMQYF.

The genes are TRBV5-4 and TRBJ2-4; no clear D. There are 14 residues in the CDR3. CDR1 is SGHNT and CDR2 is YYREEE in the germline V gene (reference sequence). Trimming removed 0 bases at V and 7 bases at J, with 11 bases between. DNA for the CDR3: TGTGCCAGCAGCTTGGCAGAGGAAGGGAACATTCAGTACTTC. It yields the protein CASSLAEEGNIQYF.

J is TRBJ2-1 and V is TRBV2; D assignment may be TRBD1 or TRBD2 (6 bases each). There are 15 residues in the CDR3. The germline V gene encodes CDR1 SNHLY and CDR2 FYNNEI. Trimming pared 0 bases from V and 2 bases from J, leaving 8 bases between. CDR3 nucleotides: TGTGCCAGCAGTGAAGCCGGGGGCCCCTACAATGAGCAGTTCTTC. Protein sequence: CASSEAGGPYNEQFF.

This clonotype has ten or more counts. The chain combines TRBV29-1 with TRBJ2-2; D is unresolved. This CDR3 region has 14 residues. The ends were cut back, 1 base at V and 2 bases at J, with 8 bases in the middle. In germline, CDR1 is SQVTM, CDR2 ANQGSEA. This chain's CDR3 is CSVEGRRNTGELFF. In nucleotides, the CDR3 is TGCAGCGTTGAAGGCAGGAGAAACACCGGGGAGCTGTTTTTT.

The CDR3 sequence: CATSISPNRGVETQYF. DNA for the CDR3: TGTGCCACCAGTATTTCCCCCAACAGGGGCGTGGAGACCCAGTACTTC. The rearrangement joins TRBV24-1 to TRBJ2-5; 7 bases align to TRBD1. V was clipped by 6 bases and J by 5 bases; unmatched bases: 14. The CDR3 runs 16 residues. CDR1 KGHDR and CDR2 SFDVKD come from the germline V gene.

Concerning this clonotype: This CDR3 fails to terminate in the conserved phenylalanine or tryptophan, so it likely reflects a read error. The CDR3 DNA is TGTGCCAGCAGCCAATTCCCGGAGAGCTACACCTTA. Its translation is CASSQFPESYTL. The chain combines TRBV14 with TRBJ1-2; D not certain. The V gene's germline CDR1 is SGHDN and CDR2 FVKESK. CDR3 length: 12 residues. Trimming cost V 2 bases and J 9 bases, with 10 bases left between them.

This clonotype was observed many times. The chain is built from TRBV14 and TRBJ2-3; 14 bases align to TRBD2. The CDR3 length is 17 residues. The trim removed 4 bases at V and 4 bases at J, leaving 7 bases unmatched. Germline V lookup: CDR1 SGHDN, CDR2 FVKESK. The CDR3 nucleotides are TGTGCCAGCAGCCCCTGGACTAGCGGGGGGCGAGCAGATACGCAGTATTTT. Protein: CASSPWTSGGRADTQYF.

This clonotype was detected ten times or more. The rearrangement links TRBV29-1 to TRBJ2-2; TRBD1 matches 7 bases. This CDR3 region has 13 residues. Losses at the gene ends were 6 bases for V and 6 bases for J; bases not matched to a gene: 7. Germline assignment: CDR1 SQVTM and CDR2 ANQGSEA. The CDR3 protein is CSVPERGPGELFF. CDR3 DNA sequence: TGCAGCGTCCCCGAGAGGGGGCCCGGGGAGCTGTTTTTT.

This clonotype was seen repeatedly, ten times or more. The chain is built from TRBV9 and TRBJ2-5; D may be TRBD2 (7 bases). Germline V gene lookup returns CDR1 SGDLS and CDR2 YYNGEE. V was shortened by 0 bases and J by 5 bases, with 17 bases between the two germline ends. The CDR3 length is 16 residues. CDR3 DNA: TGTGCCAGCAGCGTAGTGGCCGGGGGAGGGGGGGAGACCCAGTACTTC. This sequence encodes CASSVVAGGGGETQYF.

J is TRBJ2-3 and V is TRBV7-6; D tentatively reads TRBD1 or TRBD2 (5 bases each). The CDR3 extends over 16 amino acids. Germline lookup yields CDR1 SGHVS and CDR2 FNYEAQ. The V gene lost 6 bases and the J gene lost 0 bases, with 16 bases spanning the gap. The CDR3: CASSRSGTVSTDTQYF. The CDR3 DNA reads as TGTGCCAGCAGTCGCTCCGGGACGGTGAGCACAGATACGCAGTATTTT.

This clonotype has more than one count but fewer than ten. V gene TRBV7-6 combines with J gene TRBJ1-1, with TRBD1 identical over 8 bases. CDR3 length: 15 residues. V was pared by 5 bases and J by 6 bases, with 11 bases of the junction left unmatched. Germline CDR1 reads SGHVS; CDR2 reads FNYEAQ. The DNA of the CDR3 is TGTGCCAGCAGCCCACAGGGGGGGGGGCGGTCTGAAGCTTTCTTT. Amino acid sequence: CASSPQGGGRSEAFF.

There are many counts of this clonotype. J is TRBJ2-2 and V is TRBV7-9; D ambiguous. This CDR3 contains 15 residues. V lost 8 bases and J lost 2, with 15 bases in between. In germline, CDR1 is SEHNR, CDR2 FQNEAQ (reference sequence). Written as DNA, the CDR3 is TGTGCCAGCCCCTCCTTGGCGGTAAACACCGGGGAGCTGTTTTTT. As protein: CASPSLAVNTGELFF.

Many counts were recorded for this clonotype. The chain joins TRBV7-9 to TRBJ2-1, with D unresolved. The V gene's germline CDR1 is SEHNR and CDR2 FQNEAQ (reference sequence). Trimming took off 5 bases at V and 7 bases at J, with 6 bases between the two ends. The CDR3 runs to 11 residues. Here the CDR3 DNA reads TGTGCCAGCAGCGCCGAAAATGAGCAGTTCTTC. Its translation: CASSAENEQFF.

The chain carries TRBV4-1 and TRBJ2-2; 11 positions match TRBD2. The CDR3 covers 17 residues. Germline values: CDR1 MGHRA, CDR2 YSYEKL. V lost 6 bases, J lost 1 base, and 7 bases stayed unmatched. CDR3 amino acids: CASSPTSGGLNTGELFF. For the CDR3, the DNA is TGCGCCAGCAGTCCTACTAGCGGGGGCTTGAACACCGGGGAGCTGTTTTTT.

V and J are TRBV27 and TRBJ2-3, with TRBD2 matching 7 bases. In germline, CDR1 is MNHEY, CDR2 SMNVEV (reference sequence). This CDR3 has 16 residues. V was clipped by 5 bases and J by 0 bases; unmatched bases: 8. As DNA, the CDR3 is TGTGCCAGCAGTCCCCGGGGTAGCGGGAGCACAGATACGCAGTATTTT. This codes for CASSPRGSGSTDTQYF.

The J gene is TRBJ1-2, the V gene TRBV27; D might be TRBD1 (6 bases). Trimming took 4 bases from V and 2 from J, leaving 8 bases between them. The CDR3 is 13 amino acids. Germline V gene lookup returns CDR1 MNHEY and CDR2 SMNVEV (reference sequence). Here the CDR3 DNA reads TGTGCCAGCAGTTGGGGGGCCAACTATGGCTACACCTTC. Its protein product is CASSWGANYGYTF.

This clonotype was observed many times. This chain connects TRBV4-2 to TRBJ1-1; possible D gene TRBD1, 5 bases. V was cut by 0 bases and J by 5 bases, with 10 bases left in between. The CDR3 covers 14 residues. From germline, CDR1 is LGHNA and CDR2 YNFKEQ. In DNA, the CDR3 is TGTGCCAGCAGCCAAGAAGAGGGGCAAACTGAAGCTTTCTTT. This gives the protein CASSQEEGQTEAFF.

This clonotype was seen a handful of times. This chain connects TRBV11-2 to TRBJ2-1; 14 bases fit TRBD2. CDR3 length equals 18 residues. The J segment lost 4 bases and the V segment lost 3 bases, leaving 8 bases of the junction unmatched. Germline V gene sequence: CDR1 SGHAT, CDR2 FQNNGV. This CDR3 is CASSFRLAGGPGYNEQFF. The CDR3, as DNA: TGTGCCAGCAGCTTCCGACTAGCGGGAGGGCCTGGGTACAATGAGCAGTTCTTC.

This clonotype was recorded many times. The chain links TRBV7-6 to TRBJ2-6; D is ambiguous. The V gene's germline CDR1 is SGHVS and CDR2 FNYEAQ. V was shortened by 6 bases and J by 0 bases, with 6 bases between the two germline ends. There are 14 residues in the CDR3. In DNA form, the CDR3 reads TGTGCCAGCAGTCAGCTCTCTGGGGCCAACGTCCTGACTTTC. This encodes CASSQLSGANVLTF. Variable domain in full (rest from reference TRBV7-6 and TRBJ2-6): GAGVSQSPRYKVTKRGQDVALRCDPISGHVSLYWYRQALGQGPEFLTYFNYEAQQDKSGLPNDRFSAERPEGSISTLTIQRTEQRDSAMYRCASSQLSGANVLTFGAGSRLTVL.

V is TRBV10-3 and J is TRBJ2-7; TRBD2 is a possible D gene (6 bases). This CDR3 has 16 residues. Germline V lookup: CDR1 ENHRY, CDR2 SYGVKD. V was pared by 2 bases and J by 0 bases, with 14 bases between. The CDR3 spells CAISELVAVSSYEQYF. CDR3 DNA sequence: TGTGCCATCAGTGAGCTGGTAGCGGTGAGCTCCTACGAGCAGTACTTC.